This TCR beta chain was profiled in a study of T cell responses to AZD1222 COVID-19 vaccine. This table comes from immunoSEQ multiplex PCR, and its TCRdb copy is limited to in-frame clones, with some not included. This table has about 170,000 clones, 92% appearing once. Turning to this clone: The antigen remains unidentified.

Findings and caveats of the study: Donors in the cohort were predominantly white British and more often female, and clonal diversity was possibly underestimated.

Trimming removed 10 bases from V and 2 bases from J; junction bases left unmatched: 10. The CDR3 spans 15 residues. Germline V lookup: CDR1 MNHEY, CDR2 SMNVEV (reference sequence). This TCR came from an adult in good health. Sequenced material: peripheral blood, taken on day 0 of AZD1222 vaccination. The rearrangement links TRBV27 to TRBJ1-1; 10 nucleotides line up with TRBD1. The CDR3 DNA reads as TGTGCCACTACCTCCCTGACAGGGGGCAACACTGAAGCTTTCTTT. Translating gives CATTSLTGGNTEAFF.